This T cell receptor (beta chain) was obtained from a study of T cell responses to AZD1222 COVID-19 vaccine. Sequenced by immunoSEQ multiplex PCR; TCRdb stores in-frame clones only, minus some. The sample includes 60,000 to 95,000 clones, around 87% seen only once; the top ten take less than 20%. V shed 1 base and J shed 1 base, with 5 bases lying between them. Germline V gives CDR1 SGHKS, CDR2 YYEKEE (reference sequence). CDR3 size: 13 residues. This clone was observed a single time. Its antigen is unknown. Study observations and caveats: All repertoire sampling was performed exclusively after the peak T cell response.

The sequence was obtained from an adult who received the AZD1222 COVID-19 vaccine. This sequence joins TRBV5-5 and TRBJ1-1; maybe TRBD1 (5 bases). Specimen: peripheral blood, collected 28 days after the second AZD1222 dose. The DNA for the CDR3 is TGTGCCAGCAGCTTGACAGGGAACACTGAAGCTTTCTTT. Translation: CASSLTGNTEAFF.